The 11 T cell receptor beta chains presented below share a single source sample, sequenced in a study of CD8+CD57+ T cells in acquired aplastic anemia. Profiles of TCR beta VDJ and CDR3 were generated from a genomic DNA template. One entry per CDR3 protein results from TCRdb running MiXCR on the reads. The sample shows hundreds of thousands of distinct CDR3 sequences, approximately 33% of them seen only once. The patients chosen for sequencing had shown expansion of CD8+CD57+ cells (detected by flow cytometry). Sequenced: sorted CD4+, CD8+, or CD8+CD57+ T cells (not recorded which) from PBMCs. The receptors come from a human donor with aplastic anemia.

The table lists this clonotype with many counts. Relative to the germline gene, one junction end is altered; a read error may explain this. For the CDR3, the DNA is TGTGCTAGCAGCTTAGGGACTAGCGGGGGGGAGACCCAGTACTTC. Its protein product is CASSLGTSGGETQYF. The J gene is TRBJ2-5, the V gene TRBV7-7; TRBD2 matches 15 bases. This CDR3 comprises 15 residues. Germline-derived CDR1 and CDR2 are SSHAT and FNYEAQ (reference sequence).

This clonotype appeared once. J is TRBJ1-1 and V is TRBV10-3; TRBD1 is a possible D gene (5 bases). The CDR3 has 12 amino acids. V gave up 7 bases and J gave up 10 bases, with 16 bases separating them. Germline loops: CDR1 ENHRY, CDR2 SYGVKD. CDR3 region: CAIKSLQQGAFF. CDR3 coding DNA: TGTGCCATCAAGTCGTTACAGCAGGGAGCTTTCTTT.

Here the CDR3 DNA reads TGTGCCAGCAGCCCGGTGGGGGGATCCCTCTCCTACGAGCAGTACTTC. Its protein product is CASSPVGGSLSYEQYF. The chain recombines TRBV11-2 with TRBJ2-7; tentative D call: TRBD2 (6 bases). Germline lookup yields CDR1 SGHAT and CDR2 FQNNGV. The CDR3 is 16 residues long. V lost 5 bases and J lost 0, with 17 bases in between.

The rearrangement joins TRBV29-1 to TRBJ1-2; D gene ambiguous. The CDR3 length is 14 residues. Germline CDR1 SQVTM, CDR2 ANQGSEA. The V gene lost 8 bases and the J gene lost 2 bases, with 18 bases spanning the gap. The CDR3 DNA reads as TGCAGCTCCAGCAGCTTGGAGAGGAACTATGGCTACACCTTC. Translating gives CSSSSLERNYGYTF. Using reference TRBV29-1 and TRBJ1-2 for the parts outside the CDR3, the full variable domain is SAVISQKPSRDICQRGTSLTIQCQVDSQVTMMFWYRQQPGQSLTLIATANQGSEATYESGFVIDKFPISRPNLTFSTLTVSNMSPEDSSIYLCSSSSLERNYGYTFGSGTRLTVV.

The chain links TRBV7-9 to TRBJ2-1; 7 positions match TRBD1. The CDR3 runs to 14 residues. J lost 12 bases, V lost 0 bases, and 8 bases had no gene match. Germline V lookup: CDR1 SEHNR, CDR2 FQNEAQ (reference sequence). The CDR3 loop is CASSLASGQMVQFF. CDR3 DNA sequence: TGTGCCAGCAGCTTAGCCTCGGGACAGATGGTGCAGTTCTTC.

This clonotype showed up many times. The rearrangement uses TRBV5-8 and TRBJ1-2, with D tentatively TRBD1 (6 bases). CDR3 length: 15 amino acids. The germline CDR1 and CDR2 sequences are SGHTS and YDEGEE. V was pared by 0 bases and J by 3 bases, with 12 bases between. CDR3: CASSLEPGEDYGYTF. CDR3 nucleotides: TGTGCCAGCAGCTTGGAGCCAGGGGAAGACTATGGCTACACCTTC.

The chain has TRBV2 and TRBJ1-6, with TRBD1 matching 9 bases. Germline assignment: CDR1 SNHLY and CDR2 FYNNEI. The CDR3 is 15 residues long. V shed 7 bases and J 6 bases; nucleotides not matched to a gene: 7. The CDR3 loop reads CASTLGQGFNSPLHF. CDR3 in DNA: TGTGCCAGCACTTTGGGACAGGGTTTTAATTCACCCCTCCACTTT.

The rearrangement uses TRBV18 and TRBJ1-1; no firm D call. V gave up 3 bases and J gave up 5 bases, with 10 bases separating them. Germline V gene data show CDR1 as KGHSH and CDR2 as LQKENI. The CDR3 consists of 13 residues. In nucleotides, the CDR3 is TGTGCCAGCTCACCTTCGGTTGGGACTGAAGCTTTCTTT. It is translated as CASSPSVGTEAFF.

In its sample, this clonotype was seen a few times. J is TRBJ2-7 and V is TRBV12-3 or TRBV12-4, with a possible D match to TRBD1 (6 bases). V was shortened by 4 bases and J by 4 bases, with 11 bases between the two germline ends. The CDR3 has 13 residues. The CDR3 nucleotides are TGTGCCAGCAGTTCGCAACAGGGTTACGAGCAGTACTTC. Translated: CASSSQQGYEQYF.

The sample holds many counts of this clonotype. The chain joins TRBV24-1 to TRBJ1-2; unclear D gene. The V gene's germline CDR1 is KGHDR and CDR2 SFDVKD. Trimming shortened V by 2 bases and J by 4 bases, and 4 bases separated the two germline ends. The CDR3 covers 12 residues. CDR3 amino acids: CATSDSPYGYTF. DNA of the CDR3: TGTGCCACCAGTGATTCCCCCTATGGCTACACCTTC.

This clonotype occurred many times. This chain uses TRBV5-6 with TRBJ2-7, with D hard to call. V was trimmed by 0 bases and J by 6 bases, leaving 7 bases between them. CDR3 length: 12 amino acids. Germline CDR1 reads SGHDT; CDR2 reads YYEEEE. The chain's CDR3 is CASSLEVSEQYF. DNA of the CDR3: TGTGCCAGCAGCTTGGAAGTGTCCGAGCAGTACTTC.